These T cell receptor beta chains were read from a single sample in a study of blood T cell repertoires in COVID-19. Sequencing used immunoSEQ multiplex PCR; TCRdb keeps in-frame clones, though not all of them. This sample has about 140,000 clones, with roughly 80% found just once. Specimen: peripheral blood. The receptors come from a woman in her sixties or seventies with acute or convalescent COVID-19. Both conserved end residues are part of each CDR3. The order of the fields is CDR3 length, V gene, clone size, J gene, D gene, CDR3 protein, CDR3 DNA. The D gene is left open where the match is weak. Rows give clone size only sometimes, using once, few, many, or a class for an expanded clone.

13,TRBV12-3/TRBV12-4,-,TRBJ2-7,-,CASSLGQYHEQYF,TGTGCCAGCAGCCTAGGACAGTACCACGAGCAGTACTTC
14,TRBV28,once,TRBJ1-4,-,CASRGQGWWEKLFF,TGTGCCAGCAGAGGACAAGGGTGGTGGGAAAAACTGTTTTTT
14,TRBV6-5,-,TRBJ2-2,-,CASRGQPGAGELFF,TGTGCCAGCAGAGGACAGCCTGGCGCCGGGGAGCTGTTTTTT
19,TRBV28,once,TRBJ2-6,-,CASSFSWRSSYSGANVLTF,TGTGCCAGCAGTTTTTCGTGGCGGAGCTCTTACTCTGGGGCCAACGTCCTGACTTTC
14,TRBV7-6,-,TRBJ1-1,-,CASSLAQDFTEAFF,TGTGCCAGCAGCTTAGCCCAGGACTTCACTGAAGCTTTCTTT
14,TRBV7-2,-,TRBJ1-2,-,CASSFGQGTSGYTF,TGTGCCAGCAGCTTCGGGCAGGGGACCTCTGGCTACACCTTC
12,TRBV7-2,-,TRBJ2-3,-,CASSLSTDTQYF,TGTGCCAGCAGCCTCAGCACAGATACGCAGTATTTT
13,TRBV7-8,-,TRBJ2-1,-,CASRPSSYNEQFF,TGTGCCAGCAGACCTAGCTCCTACAATGAGCAGTTCTTC
17,TRBV7-6,-,TRBJ2-3,TRBD1,CASSLVAGQGGTDTQYF,TGTGCCAGCAGCTTAGTGGCGGGACAGGGGGGCACAGATACGCAGTATTTT
16,TRBV4-1,-,TRBJ1-2,-,CASSRPGPNEDYGYTF,TGCGCCAGCAGCCGGCCAGGGCCAAATGAGGACTATGGCTACACCTTC
14,TRBV11-3,few,TRBJ1-1,-,CASSLSGLNTEAFF,TGTGCCAGCAGCTTATCGGGTTTGAACACTGAAGCTTTCTTT
14,TRBV10-3,-,TRBJ2-1,TRBD2,CAIRRAGIDNEQFF,TGTGCCATCAGGAGAGCGGGAATTGACAATGAGCAGTTCTTC
17,TRBV7-9,few,TRBJ2-2,TRBD1,CASSLSPGQTNTGELFF,TGTGCCAGCAGCTTATCTCCGGGACAGACGAACACCGGGGAGCTGTTTTTT
13,TRBV7-9,-,TRBJ1-6,-,CASSGPYNSPLHF,TGTGCCAGCAGTGGGCCTTATAATTCACCCCTCCACTTT
16,TRBV2,-,TRBJ1-4,TRBD1,CASIFLPGQGNEKLFF,TGTGCCAGCATTTTCCTTCCGGGACAGGGGAACGAAAAACTGTTTTTT
15,TRBV11-1,-,TRBJ1-2,-,CASSLGLSGAYGYTF,TGTGCCAGCAGCTTAGGATTATCAGGGGCCTATGGCTACACCTTC
16,TRBV6-5,few,TRBJ1-1,-,CASSLSSLVMNTEAFF,TGTGCCAGCAGTTTGTCTAGTCTTGTCATGAACACTGAAGCTTTCTTT
15,TRBV7-2,-,TRBJ2-3,-,CASSLGPSGTDTQYF,TGTGCCAGCAGCTTAGGGCCTAGCGGCACAGATACGCAGTATTTT
16,TRBV6-6,-,TRBJ1-5,-,CASSKQGTYSNQPQHF,TGTGCCAGCAGTAAACAGGGAACGTATAGCAATCAGCCCCAGCATTTT
16,TRBV7-9,-,TRBJ2-2,TRBD1,CASRRQGSTNTGELFF,TGTGCCAGCAGGCGACAGGGGTCAACAAACACCGGGGAGCTGTTTTTT
15,TRBV6-5,-,TRBJ1-4,TRBD1,CASSIDRATNEKLFF,TGTGCCAGCAGTATAGACAGGGCAACTAATGAAAAACTGTTTTTT
12,TRBV29-1,-,TRBJ1-3,-,CSVTISGNTIYF,TGCAGCGTTACAATCTCTGGAAACACCATATATTTT
13,TRBV24-1,-,TRBJ2-5,-,CATGQLGGETQYF,TGTGCCACAGGACAGCTAGGTGGGGAGACCCAGTACTTC